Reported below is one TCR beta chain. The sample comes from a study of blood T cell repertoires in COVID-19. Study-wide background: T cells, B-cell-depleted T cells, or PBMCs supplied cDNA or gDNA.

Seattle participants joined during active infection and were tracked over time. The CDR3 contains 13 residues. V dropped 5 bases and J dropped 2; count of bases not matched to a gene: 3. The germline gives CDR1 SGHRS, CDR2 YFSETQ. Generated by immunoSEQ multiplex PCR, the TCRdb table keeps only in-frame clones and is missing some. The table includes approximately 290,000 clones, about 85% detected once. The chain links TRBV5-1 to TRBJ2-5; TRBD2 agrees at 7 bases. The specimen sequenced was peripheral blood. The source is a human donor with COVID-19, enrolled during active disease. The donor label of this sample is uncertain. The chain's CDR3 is CASRLREQETQYF. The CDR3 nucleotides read TGCGCCAGCAGGTTGCGGGAGCAAGAGACCCAGTACTTC.